The T cell receptor beta chain described here comes from a study of human T cells and chemical hapten exposure. Via MiXCR, TCRdb re-called the RACE reads, giving one row per CDR3 protein. The profile covers approximately 72,000 distinct CDR3 sequences, with approximately 10% appearing a single time and roughly 1.5% taken by the ten largest. The sample's time point: patch test 3, about 24 weeks after DPC sensitization. Described treatment: therapeutic diphenylcyclopropenone sensitization with weekly scalp DPC. This clonotype was counted a few times. The clonotype originates from a woman aged 50 to 60 with alopecia areata. Some clones in this sample may be carry-over from other donors' samples. Here the sequenced sample was whole blood, taken in connection with sensitization to the hapten diphenylcyclopropenone (DPC).

In DNA, the CDR3 is TGTGCCAGCAGCTTAGGGACTACAGAGACCCAGTACTTC. Residues: CASSLGTTETQYF. V and J are TRBV7-8 and TRBJ2-5; D perhaps matches TRBD2 (6 bases). The CDR3 contains 13 residues. The germline CDR1 and CDR2 sequences are SGHVS and FQNEAQ. Trimming took off 1 base at V and 4 bases at J, with 7 bases between the two ends.